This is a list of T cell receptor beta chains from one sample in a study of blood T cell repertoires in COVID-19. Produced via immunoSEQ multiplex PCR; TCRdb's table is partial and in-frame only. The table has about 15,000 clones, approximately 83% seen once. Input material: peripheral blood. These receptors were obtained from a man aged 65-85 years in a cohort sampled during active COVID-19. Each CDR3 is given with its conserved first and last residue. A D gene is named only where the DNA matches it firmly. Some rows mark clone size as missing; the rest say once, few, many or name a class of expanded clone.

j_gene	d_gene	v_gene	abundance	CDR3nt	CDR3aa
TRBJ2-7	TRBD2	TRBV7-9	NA	TGTGCCAGCAGCTTGGGGGGGTTTAATGGCGAGCAGTACTTC	CASSLGGFNGEQYF
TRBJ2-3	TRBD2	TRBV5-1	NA	TGCGCCAGCAGACCGGCAGCGGGAGGAGCAGATACGCAGTATTTT	CASRPAAGGADTQYF
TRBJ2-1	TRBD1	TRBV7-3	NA	TGTGCCAGCAGCCAGGGGGCCTACAATGAGCAGTTCTTC	CASSQGAYNEQFF
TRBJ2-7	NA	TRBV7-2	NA	TGTGCCAGCAGCCAACGAAGGGGTCGTCTTTCCTACGAGCAGTACTTC	CASSQRRGRLSYEQYF
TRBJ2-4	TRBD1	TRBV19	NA	TGTGCCAGTAGTCCCCGGGACAGCAAAAACATTCAGTACTTC	CASSPRDSKNIQYF
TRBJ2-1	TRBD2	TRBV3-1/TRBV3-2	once	TGTGCCAGCAGCCAAGATTTGTCCCCTCCGACTAGCGGGAGGGCCAACGAGCAGTTCTTC	CASSQDLSPPTSGRANEQFF
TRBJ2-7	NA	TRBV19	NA	TGTGCCAGTAGTACCCTATCCTCCTACGAGCAGTACTTC	CASSTLSSYEQYF
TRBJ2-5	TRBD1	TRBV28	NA	TGTGCCAGCAGTTTAGACAGGGTGGAGACCCAGTACTTC	CASSLDRVETQYF
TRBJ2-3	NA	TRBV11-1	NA	TGTGCCAGCAGCTTAGCGGGAGTGGGTAATACGCAGTATTTT	CASSLAGVGNTQYF
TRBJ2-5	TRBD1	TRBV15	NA	TGTGCCACCAGCAGATCCACCCCGACAGGGGTCGAGACCCAGTACTTC	CATSRSTPTGVETQYF
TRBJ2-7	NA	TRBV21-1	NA	TGTGCCAGCAGCATCCCTTCTTTTTGGGACAGGAGGGGGGAGCAGTACTTC	CASSIPSFWDRRGEQYF
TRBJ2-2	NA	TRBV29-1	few	TGCAGCGTTGAAGGGTCCCGCGGGTTTCACACCGGGGAGCTGTTTTTT	CSVEGSRGFHTGELFF
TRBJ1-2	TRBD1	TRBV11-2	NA	TGTGCCAGCAGCTTAGCACCGGGACAGGGGTATGGCTACACCTTC	CASSLAPGQGYGYTF
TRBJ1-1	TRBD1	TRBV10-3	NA	TGTGCCATCAGCACCGCCTTTACAGGGGGTGCGAACACTGAAGCTTTCTTT	CAISTAFTGGANTEAFF
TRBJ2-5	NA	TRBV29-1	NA	TGCAGCGTTGGCTACGGCGGGCAAGAGACCCAGTACTTC	CSVGYGGQETQYF
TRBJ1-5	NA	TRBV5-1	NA	TGCGCCAGCAGCTTGGGTGTGGGCGGGAGCAATCAGCCCCAGCATTTT	CASSLGVGGSNQPQHF
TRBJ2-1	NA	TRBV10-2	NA	TGCGCCAGCAGGCCGCTAGCTTCCAGTGAGCAGTTCTTC	CASRPLASSEQFF
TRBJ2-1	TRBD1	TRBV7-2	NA	TGTGCCAGCAGCTTAGATTTCGGACAGGGGCGGTACAATGAGCAGTTCTTC	CASSLDFGQGRYNEQFF
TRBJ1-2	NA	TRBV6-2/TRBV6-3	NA	TGTGCCAGCAGTCTAGACGCTAACTATGGCTACACCTTC	CASSLDANYGYTF
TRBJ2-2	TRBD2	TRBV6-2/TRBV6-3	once	TGTGCCAGCAGTTACGGCGGACTAGCGGGAGTCATGGGGGGCGAGGAGCTGTTTTTT	CASSYGGLAGVMGGEELFF
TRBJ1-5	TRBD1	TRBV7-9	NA	TGTGCCAGCAGCTTGTCCGGGACAGGTGATCAGCCCCAGCATTTT	CASSLSGTGDQPQHF
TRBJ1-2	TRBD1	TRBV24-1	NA	TGTGCCACCAGTGAAACTGGACAGGCCTTCTATGGCTACACCTTC	CATSETGQAFYGYTF
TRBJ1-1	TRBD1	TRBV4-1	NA	TGCGCCAGCAGCCTTGCCCCTGGGACAGGGGTAGAAGCTTTCTTT	CASSLAPGTGVEAFF
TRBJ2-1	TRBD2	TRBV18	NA	TGTGCCAGCTCACCAGGGACTAGCGGGAGTCCCACCAATGAGCAGTTCTTC	CASSPGTSGSPTNEQFF
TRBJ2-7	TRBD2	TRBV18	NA	TGTGCCAGCTCACCCCTAGCGGGCGAGCAGTACTTC	CASSPLAGEQYF
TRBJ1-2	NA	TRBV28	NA	TGTGCCAGCAGTGCGGACGGGAATGGCTACACCTTC	CASSADGNGYTF
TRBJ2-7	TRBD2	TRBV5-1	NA	TGCGCCAGCAGCTTGGGGATAACGACTAGCGGGAGAAATCACGAGCAGTACTTC	CASSLGITTSGRNHEQYF
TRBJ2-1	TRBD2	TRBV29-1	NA	TGCAGCGCAGGGACTAGCGGTTTTGAGCAGTTCTTC	CSAGTSGFEQFF
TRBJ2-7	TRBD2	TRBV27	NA	TGTGCCAGCAGTTTAAAGACTAGCGTTGACGAGCAGTACTTC	CASSLKTSVDEQYF
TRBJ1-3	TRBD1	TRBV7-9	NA	TGTGCCAGCAGCTTAGGAGGACAGGGAGCAAACACCATATATTTT	CASSLGGQGANTIYF
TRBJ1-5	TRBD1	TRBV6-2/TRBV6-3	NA	TGTGCCAGCAGCAGAGGGACAGGGTTCAATCAGCCCCAGCATTTT	CASSRGTGFNQPQHF
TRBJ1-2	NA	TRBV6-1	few	TGTGCCAGCAGTGAAGACAGGATCTATGGCTACACCTTC	CASSEDRIYGYTF
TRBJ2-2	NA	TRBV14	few	TGTGCCAGCAGCCAAGATTCGAGCGTAGTCACCGGGGAGCTGTTTTTT	CASSQDSSVVTGELFF
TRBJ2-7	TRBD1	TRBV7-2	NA	TGTGCCAGCAGCTTAGTGCAGGGACAGGGTGAGCAGTACTTC	CASSLVQGQGEQYF
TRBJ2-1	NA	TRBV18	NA	TGTGCCAGCTCTCTCATCCCGACGATGAGTAGGAGGAATGAGCAGTTCTTC	CASSLIPTMSRRNEQFF
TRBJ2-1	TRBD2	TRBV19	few	TGTGCCAGTAGTATAAGTCTAGCGGGAGGTAATGAGCAGTTCTTC	CASSISLAGGNEQFF
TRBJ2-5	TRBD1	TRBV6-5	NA	TGTGCCAGCAATACCGACAGGGCTCAGGAGACCCAGTACTTC	CASNTDRAQETQYF
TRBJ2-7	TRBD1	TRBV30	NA	TGTGCCTGGAGTCCCCGGGACAGCCCCTACGAGCAGTACTTC	CAWSPRDSPYEQYF
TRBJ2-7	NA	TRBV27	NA	TGTGCCAGCAGTTTAAGGGGTGTGGGCTACGAGCAGTACTTC	CASSLRGVGYEQYF
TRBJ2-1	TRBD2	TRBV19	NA	TGTGCCAGTGGGACTAGCGGGAACAATGAGCAGTTCTTC	CASGTSGNNEQFF
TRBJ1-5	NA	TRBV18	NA	TGTGCCAGCTCACCCTACCAGGGCAGGGATAGCAATCAGCCCCAGCATTTT	CASSPYQGRDSNQPQHF
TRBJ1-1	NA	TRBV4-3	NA	TGCGCCAGCAGCCAAGATCGGGGCAGGGGTGAAGCTTTCTTT	CASSQDRGRGEAFF
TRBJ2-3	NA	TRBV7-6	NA	TGTGCCAGCAGCTTAGGAGCGGGTCTGGGGAAAGTTGAGGATACGCAGTATTTT	CASSLGAGLGKVEDTQYF
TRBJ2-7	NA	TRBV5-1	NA	TGCGCCAGCAGCTTTGGGGAAGGGGTCGAGCAGTACTTC	CASSFGEGVEQYF
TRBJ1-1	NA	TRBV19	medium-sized	TGTGCCAGTAGTCAAGGGACTGGGAGAGCTTTCTTT	CASSQGTGRAFF
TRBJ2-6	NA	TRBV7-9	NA	TGTGCCAGCACCGACAGGTCTGGGGCCAACGTCCTGACTTTC	CASTDRSGANVLTF
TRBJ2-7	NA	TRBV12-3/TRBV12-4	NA	TGTGCCAGCAGTTCACAGGGTACGTACGAGCAGTACTTC	CASSSQGTYEQYF
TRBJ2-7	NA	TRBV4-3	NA	TGCGCCAGCAGCCAAGAAACAGGGTATCTCCACTTC	CASSQETGYLHF